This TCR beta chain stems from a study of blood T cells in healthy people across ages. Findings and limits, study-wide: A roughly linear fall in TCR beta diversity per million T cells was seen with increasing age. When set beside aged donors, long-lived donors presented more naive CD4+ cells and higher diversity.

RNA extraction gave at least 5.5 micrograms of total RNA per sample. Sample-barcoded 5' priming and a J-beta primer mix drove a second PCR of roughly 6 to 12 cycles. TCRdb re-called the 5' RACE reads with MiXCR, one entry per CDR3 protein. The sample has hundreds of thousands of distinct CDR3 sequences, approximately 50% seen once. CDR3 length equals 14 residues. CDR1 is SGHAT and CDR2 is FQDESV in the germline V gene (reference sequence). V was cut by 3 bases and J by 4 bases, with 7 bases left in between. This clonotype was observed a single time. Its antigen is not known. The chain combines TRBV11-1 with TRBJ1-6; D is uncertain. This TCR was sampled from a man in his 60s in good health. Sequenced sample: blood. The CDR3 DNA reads TGTGCCAGCAGCTTTCGGGAGTATAATTCACCCCTCCACTTT. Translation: CASSFREYNSPLHF.